These T cell receptor beta chains were read from a single sample in a study of early T cells in non-severe SARS-CoV-2 infection. Each CDR3 protein is one row after TCRdb ran MiXCR on the 5' RACE reads. The sample lists tens of thousands of distinct CDR3 sequences; around 20% were seen once. This material consisted of whole blood, taken at baseline. Receptors were obtained from an adult who was a healthcare worker with PCR-confirmed SARS-CoV-2 infection or an uninfected control (not recorded which). Each CDR3 is given with its conserved first and last residue. D genes are given only for firm matches. The size of a clone is reported for some rows only, either as once, few or many, or as a class for expanded clones.

NA	TRBV9	TRBJ1-3	few	CASSVAGRAFGNTIYF	TGTGCCAGCAGCGTAGCCGGCAGGGCCTTCGGAAACACCATATATTTT
NA	TRBV15	TRBJ1-4	NA	CATSRSATNEKLFF	TGTGCCACCAGCAGGTCTGCAACTAATGAAAAACTGTTTTTT
NA	TRBV15	TRBJ1-3	NA	CATSLRTSGNTIYF	TGTGCCACCAGCTTACGGACCTCTGGAAACACCATATATTTT
TRBD2	TRBV6-4	TRBJ2-5	NA	CASSPGLGGGETQYF	TGTGCCAGCAGTCCGGGACTAGGAGGGGGAGAGACCCAGTACTTC
NA	TRBV4-2	TRBJ2-3	few	CASSQEAGDTQYF	TGTGCCAGCAGCCAAGAGGCGGGGGATACGCAGTATTTT
TRBD1	TRBV12-3/TRBV12-4	TRBJ1-5	NA	CASSDDRGREQPQHF	TGTGCCAGCAGTGACGACAGGGGGCGAGAGCAGCCCCAGCATTTT
NA	TRBV20-1	TRBJ1-2	few	CSATLMAGENYGYTF	TGCAGTGCGACTCTGATGGCGGGGGAGAACTATGGCTACACCTTC
NA	TRBV3-1	TRBJ1-6	few	CASSQSYGAGTDSPLHF	TGTGCCAGCAGCCAATCATATGGGGCAGGGACGGATTCACCCCTCCACTTT
NA	TRBV12-3/TRBV12-4	TRBJ1-1	many	CASSLFGGRDSNTEAFF	TGTGCCAGCAGTTTATTTGGGGGGCGAGATTCGAACACTGAAGCTTTCTTT
NA	TRBV7-8	TRBJ2-3	few	CASSLAETDVYTDTQYF	TGTGCCAGCAGCTTAGCTGAGACAGATGTTTATACAGATACGCAGTATTTT
TRBD2	TRBV3-1	TRBJ2-3	few	CASSHRLAGSTDTQYF	TGTGCCAGCAGCCACCGGCTAGCGGGGAGCACAGATACGCAGTATTTT
TRBD1	TRBV10-3	TRBJ2-7	few	CAIRGTGAYEQYF	TGTGCCATCAGGGGGACAGGGGCCTACGAGCAGTACTTC
NA	TRBV7-8	TRBJ2-5	few	CASSPKGFPLETQYF	TGTGCCAGCAGTCCCAAGGGGTTTCCCTTAGAGACCCAGTACTTC
NA	TRBV6-1	TRBJ2-1	many	CASSETPGNKDEQFF	TGTGCCAGCAGTGAAACTCCAGGGAACAAGGATGAGCAGTTCTTC
NA	TRBV5-4	TRBJ2-1	NA	CASSFTGDEQFF	TGTGCCAGCAGCTTCACGGGGGACGAGCAGTTCTTC
TRBD2	TRBV12-3/TRBV12-4	TRBJ2-1	NA	CASSRLAGSSYNEQFF	TGTGCCAGCAGTAGACTAGCGGGGAGCTCCTACAATGAGCAGTTCTTC
TRBD2	TRBV2	TRBJ2-3	many	CASSDSGGAVDTDTQYF	TGTGCCAGCAGTGATAGCGGGGGGGCCGTGGACACAGATACGCAGTATTTT
NA	TRBV7-9	TRBJ2-5	NA	CASSLDGGGETQYF	TGTGCCAGCAGCTTAGATGGGGGAGGAGAGACCCAGTACTTC
NA	TRBV19	TRBJ2-7	many	CATRFQDSSYEQYF	TGTGCCACCCGATTCCAGGACAGCTCCTACGAGCAGTACTTC
NA	TRBV5-5	TRBJ2-7	few	CASSLEVGEQYF	TGTGCCAGCAGCTTGGAGGTGGGCGAGCAGTACTTC
NA	TRBV28	TRBJ2-6	NA	CAIGKNSGANVLTF	TGTGCCATCGGAAAGAACTCTGGGGCCAACGTCCTGACTTTC
NA	TRBV3-1	TRBJ2-4	NA	CASSQAAGLGAKNIQYF	TGTGCCAGCAGCCAAGCGGCAGGGTTGGGAGCCAAAAACATTCAGTACTTC
NA	TRBV5-1	TRBJ2-2	NA	CASSLMRLENTGELFF	TGCGCCAGCAGCTTGATGCGGTTGGAGAACACCGGGGAGCTGTTTTTT
TRBD2	TRBV7-6	TRBJ2-3	few	CASSSVSLAGSTDTQYF	TGTGCCAGCAGCTCGGTCTCCTTAGCGGGGAGCACAGATACGCAGTATTTT